This TCR beta chain was captured in a study of identical twins. Unique molecular identifiers were present on cDNA, and template switching added a universal primer site. TCRdb analysed the 5' RACE reads with MiXCR anew, one entry per CDR3 protein. The data show 300,000 to 400,000 distinct CDR3 sequences, 9% to 15% seen once. General study results and limits: Invariant MAIT and iNKT cells could partly confound zero-insertion analyses. Twin pairs' shared out-of-frame alpha sequences were enriched in low generation probability.

Trimming shortened V by 0 bases and J by 2 bases, and 13 bases separated the two germline ends. From germline, CDR1 is DFQATT and CDR2 SNEGSKA (reference sequence). There are 16 residues in the CDR3. This clonotype was detected a few times. The antigen remains unidentified. The data were also submitted as part of a second study, on yellow fever vaccine responses in identical twins. According to that study: A vaccine T cell response that seemed partly convergent and partly personalized was reported in twins.

The gene calls are TRBV20-1 and TRBJ1-4; D gene unclear. This TCR was sampled from a woman aged 18-29 years in good health. Specimen: CD8+ T cells sorted from blood. The CDR3 region is CSAREAHMDTNEKLFF. The CDR3 nucleotides are TGCAGTGCTAGAGAGGCCCACATGGACACTAATGAAAAACTGTTTTTT.